The sequence of this T cell receptor beta chain was determined in a study of shared clonotypes between healthy human individuals. For the study at large: The study used three CD4 naive, three CD4 memory, two CD8 naive and one CD8 memory plate per donor.

Here immunoSEQ multiplex PCR was the method, and the copy in TCRdb shows in-frame clones only, minus some. In the table there are nearly 750,000 clones, just under 75% of which are singletons. CD4+ cells underwent separation, giving CD45RA+ naive and CD45RA-negative memory subsets. Study conclusions and caveats: Even with large depth, rarefaction showed that sorted-subset sequencing was incomplete. Lower generation probabilities were found for non-shared clonotypes than for those shared by all four donors.

This clone was detected a few times. The target antigen is unknown. The sample consisted of memory CD4+ T cells sorted from blood. The sample's subset: CD45RA-negative fraction. The receptor was isolated from a woman in her twenties or thirties in good health.

The CDR3 DNA follows: TGTGCCAGCAGCCCCCCGGAGAGGGGGTTAAACGAGCAGTACTTC. Translated: CASSPPERGLNEQYF. This chain joins TRBV6-6 and TRBJ2-7, with a possible D match to TRBD1 (6 bases). Germline-derived CDR1 and CDR2 are MNHNY and SVGAGI (reference sequence). CDR3 length: 15 amino acids. Trimming took off 6 bases at V and 5 bases at J, with 20 bases between the two ends.